This TCR beta chain was retrieved from a study of T cell responses to AZD1222 COVID-19 vaccine. General study findings and limits: Repertoires in all cases were sampled only once the peak T cell response had passed. Most donors were white British and more were female, and clonal diversity was possibly underestimated.

With regard to this clone: Its cognate antigen is unknown.

Trimming at V came to 3 bases and at J to 5 bases, leaving 8 bases not matched to a gene. This CDR3 is built from 15 residues. The germline gives CDR1 MRHNA, CDR2 SNTAGT. Only in-frame clones appear in the TCRdb table, and some are missing; sequencing was by immunoSEQ multiplex PCR. The table includes roughly 190,000 clones, just over 90% detected once. The chain combines TRBV6-4 with TRBJ1-1, with 8 bases lining up with TRBD1. The sequenced sample was peripheral blood, obtained 28 days after the second dose of the MenACWY control vaccine. The TCR sequence derives from an adult who received the MenACWY meningococcal vaccine as a control. The CDR3 bases are TGTGCCAGCAGTGAGGGCGCAGGGGGCTGGACTGAAGCTTTCTTT. It encodes CASSEGAGGWTEAFF.